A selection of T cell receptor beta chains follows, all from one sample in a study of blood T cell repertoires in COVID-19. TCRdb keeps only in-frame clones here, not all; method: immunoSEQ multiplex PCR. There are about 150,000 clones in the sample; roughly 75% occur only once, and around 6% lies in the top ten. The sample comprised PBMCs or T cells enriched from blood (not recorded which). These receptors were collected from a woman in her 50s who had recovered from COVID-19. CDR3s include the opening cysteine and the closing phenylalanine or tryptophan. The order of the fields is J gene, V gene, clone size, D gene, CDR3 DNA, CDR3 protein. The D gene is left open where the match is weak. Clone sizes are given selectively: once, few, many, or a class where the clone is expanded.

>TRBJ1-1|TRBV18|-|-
TGTGCCAGCTCACCAGCGGGACGGGACACTGAAGCTTTCTTT
CASSPAGRDTEAFF
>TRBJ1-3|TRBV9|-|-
TGTGCCAGCAGCCCCCATGGGGCCGCAGTTGGCGGCACCATATATTTT
CASSPHGAAVGGTIYF
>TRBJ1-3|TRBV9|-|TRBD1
TGTGCCAGCACCCGGACAGGTCGCTCTGGAAACACCATATATTTT
CASTRTGRSGNTIYF
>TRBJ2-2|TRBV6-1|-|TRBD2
TGTGCCAGCAGTGAGCCGCCTAGCGGGGGCCACACCGGGGAGCTGTTTTTT
CASSEPPSGGHTGELFF
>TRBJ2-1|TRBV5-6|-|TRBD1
TGTGCCAGCAGCGCGGGACAGGGGGCGTCCAATGAGCAGTTCTTC
CASSAGQGASNEQFF
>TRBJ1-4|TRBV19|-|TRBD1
TGTGCCAGTAGTATCCCAACCGGGACAGGGGTAGAAAAACTGTTTTTT
CASSIPTGTGVEKLFF
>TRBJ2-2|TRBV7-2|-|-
TGTGCCAGCAGCTTCCCGCTCCGGGGGAGAGTCACCGGGGAGCTGTTTTTT
CASSFPLRGRVTGELFF
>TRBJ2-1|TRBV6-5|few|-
TGTGCCAGCAGTTACCTACAGGGCAGGACACACAATGAGCAGTTCTTC
CASSYLQGRTHNEQFF
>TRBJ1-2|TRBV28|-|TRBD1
TGTGCCAGCAGTCTAGGGGACAGGGGTGGAGGCTACACCTTC
CASSLGDRGGGYTF
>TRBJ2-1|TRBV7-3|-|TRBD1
TGTGCCAGCAGCTTAGACAGGGGGGGCTACAATGAGCAGTTCTTC
CASSLDRGGYNEQFF
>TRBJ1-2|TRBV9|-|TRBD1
TGTGCCAGCAGCGCCCGACAGGGCGGCTACACCTTC
CASSARQGGYTF
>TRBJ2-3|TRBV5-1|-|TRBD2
TGCGCCAGCAGTTCGACTAGCGGGGTAGATACGCAGTATTTT
CASSSTSGVDTQYF
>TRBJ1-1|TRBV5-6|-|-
TGTGCCAGCAGTTTTGATACAGGGACTACCAACACTGAAGCTTTCTTT
CASSFDTGTTNTEAFF
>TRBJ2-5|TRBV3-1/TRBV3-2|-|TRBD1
TGTGCCAGCAGCTACTCCGGGACAGAAGAGACCCAGTACTTC
CASSYSGTEETQYF
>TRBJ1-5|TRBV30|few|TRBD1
TGTGCCTGGAGGAGCCGGGACAGCCATCAGCCCCAGCATTTT
CAWRSRDSHQPQHF
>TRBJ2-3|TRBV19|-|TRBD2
TGTGCCAGCACCGGGGGGGAGCAGCCTAGCACAGATACGCAGTATTTT
CASTGGEQPSTDTQYF
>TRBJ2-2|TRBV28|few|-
TGTGCCAGCAGCTTCCCAGGGACCGGGGAGCTGTTTTTT
CASSFPGTGELFF
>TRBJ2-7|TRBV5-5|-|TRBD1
TGTGCCAGCAGCTTGCAGGGGGAAACCTACGAGCAGTACTTC
CASSLQGETYEQYF
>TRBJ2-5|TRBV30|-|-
TGTGCCCAAATAAAAACACACAGGGACGAGGGGGAGACCCAGTACTTC
CAQIKTHRDEGETQYF
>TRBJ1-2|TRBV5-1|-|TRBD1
TGCGCCAGCAGCTCGGGATCACAGGGGGTCGGCTACACCTTC
CASSSGSQGVGYTF
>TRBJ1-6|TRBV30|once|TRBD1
TGTGCCTGGAGCCCCTGGGACAGAGATTCACCCCTCCACTTT
CAWSPWDRDSPLHF